The 27 T cell receptor beta chains reported below all come from one sample, sequenced in a study of cytomegalovirus exposure and HLA in healthy donors. Assay: immunoSEQ multiplex PCR; the TCRdb copy retains only in-frame clones and omits some. The profile shows around 95,000 clones, 85% of them singletons. The sequenced sample was PBMCs. Receptor source: a young man in good health and CMV-seropositive.

This sequence joins TRBV7-9 and TRBJ2-7, with 12 bases fitting TRBD2. Germline CDR1 is SEHNR and CDR2 is FQNEAQ (reference sequence). V dropped 5 bases and J dropped 2; count of bases not matched to a gene: 4. The CDR3 has 15 amino acids. The CDR3 bases are TGTGCCAGCAGCCCTGGACTAGCGGGAACCTACGAGCAGTACTTC. This encodes CASSPGLAGTYEQYF. The full variable domain, completed using reference TRBV7-9 and TRBJ2-7, is DTGVSQNPRHKITKRGQNVTFRCDPISEHNRLYWYRQTLGQGPEFLTYFQNEAQLEKSRLLSDRFSAERPKGSFSTLEIQRTEQGDSAMYLCASSPGLAGTYEQYFGPGTRLTVT.

V and J are TRBV2 and TRBJ2-4; 8 bases fit TRBD2. V lost 2 bases and J lost 9; bases outside the gene matches: 9. The V gene's germline CDR1 is SNHLY and CDR2 FYNNEI. The CDR3 covers 15 residues. CDR3 DNA: TGTGCCAGCAGTGAATTTGGGACTAGGGATGGCATTCAGTACTTC. Translation gives CASSEFGTRDGIQYF. Together with reference TRBV2 and TRBJ2-4, the CDR3 gives the full variable domain: EPEVTQTPSHQVTQMGQEVILRCVPISNHLYFYWYRQILGQKVEFLVSFYNNEISEKSEIFDDQFSVERPDGSNFTLKIRSTKLEDSAMYFCASSEFGTRDGIQYFGAGTRLSVL.

The chain joins TRBV7-9 to TRBJ2-1; D is ambiguous. The V and J ends lost 5 bases and 6 bases respectively, with 8 bases between them. Per germline, CDR1 SEHNR and CDR2 FQNEAQ (reference sequence). This CDR3 is 12 amino acids long. The CDR3 sequence is CASSPQLNEQFF. The CDR3 DNA sequence: TGTGCCAGCAGCCCACAGCTCAATGAGCAGTTCTTC.

The chain uses TRBV13 and TRBJ2-7, with 7 positions matching TRBD1. There are 13 residues in the CDR3. J was trimmed by 7 bases and V by 5 bases; bases with no gene match: 8. Germline values: CDR1 PRHDT, CDR2 FYEKMQ (reference sequence). Here the CDR3 DNA reads TGTGCCAGCAGCCCGGGACAGCAAGAGGAGCAGTACTTC. It translates to CASSPGQQEEQYF.

The rearrangement links TRBV5-4 to TRBJ2-3; a possible D gene is TRBD1 (6 bases). Deletions cut 0 bases from V and 4 bases from J, with 12 bases between. Germline V gene sequence: CDR1 SGHNT, CDR2 YYREEE (reference sequence). This CDR3 region has 15 residues. The CDR3 DNA is TGTGCCAGCAGCTTGGGAGGGGCAGGGGCAGATACGCAGTATTTT. Translating it yields CASSLGGAGADTQYF.

This clone was detected once. This chain links TRBV30 with TRBJ2-7; 9 bases are shared with TRBD2. There are 14 residues in the CDR3. The J segment lost 2 bases and the V segment lost 0 bases, leaving 2 bases of the junction unmatched. Germline CDR1 reads GTSNPN; CDR2 reads SVGIG (reference sequence). The CDR3: CAWSVRGGAYEQYV. In DNA, the CDR3 is TGTGCCTGGAGTGTACGCGGGGGGGCCTACGAGCAGTACGTC.

The V call is TRBV9, the J call TRBJ2-1, with D perhaps TRBD2 (6 bases). Trimming stripped 0 bases from V and 0 bases from J, with 13 bases between. The CDR3 has 17 residues. CDR1 is SGDLS, CDR2 YYNGEE, per germline. CDR3 coding DNA: TGTGCCAGCAGCGTAGTTGGGGGGAGCCTCTCCTACAATGAGCAGTTCTTC. Residues: CASSVVGGSLSYNEQFF.

The rearrangement uses TRBV25-1 and TRBJ1-2; 12 bases agree with TRBD1. J was trimmed by 7 bases and V by 3 bases; bases with no gene match: 12. This CDR3 region has 17 residues. The V gene's germline CDR1 is MGHDK and CDR2 SYGVNS. As DNA, the CDR3 is TGTGCCAGCAGTGACCCATATAGGGGACAGGGGGCCTCTGGCTACACCTTC. Its protein is CASSDPYRGQGASGYTF.

The CDR3 is CASSPPGREQYF. In nucleotides, the CDR3 is TGTGCCAGCAGCCCTCCGGGGAGAGAGCAGTACTTC. This chain uses TRBV11-2 with TRBJ2-7, with D perhaps TRBD2 (5 bases). V was trimmed by 5 bases and J by 7 bases, leaving 12 bases between them. The CDR3 extends over 12 amino acids. Germline V gives CDR1 SGHAT, CDR2 FQNNGV.

As DNA, the CDR3 is TGTGCCAGCAGTTTAGGGCCATCGGAGACCCAGTACTTC. Translation: CASSLGPSETQYF. The chain carries TRBV27 and TRBJ2-5, with D hard to call. V lost 2 bases and J 5 bases, leaving 9 bases between the germline ends. Per germline, CDR1 MNHEY and CDR2 SMNVEV (reference sequence). The CDR3 covers 13 residues.

This sequence joins TRBV2 and TRBJ2-1; D gene unclear. This CDR3 is 14 amino acids long. Deletions cut 8 bases from V and 0 bases from J, with 11 bases between. Germline V gives CDR1 SNHLY, CDR2 FYNNEI. The CDR3 protein is CASDGARSYNEQFF. CDR3 in DNA: TGTGCCAGCGACGGAGCCCGCTCCTACAATGAGCAGTTCTTC.

The V gene is TRBV27, the J gene TRBJ2-5; TRBD1 is a possible D gene (7 bases). V gave up 4 bases and J gave up 5 bases, with 17 bases separating them. Per germline, CDR1 MNHEY and CDR2 SMNVEV (reference sequence). The CDR3 contains 15 residues. The CDR3 reads CASSSRGDSFETQYF. As DNA, the CDR3 is TGTGCCAGCAGTTCCCGCGGGGACAGTTTTGAGACCCAGTACTTC.

The CDR3 sequence: CASSRSVGGTTNEKLFF. The CDR3 bases are TGTGCCAGCAGCCGATCGGTGGGGGGGACAACTAATGAAAAACTGTTTTTT. The J gene is TRBJ1-4, the V gene TRBV7-9; tentatively, D is TRBD1 (5 bases). The CDR3 contains 17 residues. V dropped 5 bases and J dropped 0 bases, with 16 bases sitting between them. CDR1 SEHNR and CDR2 FQNEAQ come from the germline V gene (reference sequence). Together with reference TRBV7-9 and TRBJ1-4, the CDR3 gives the full variable domain: DTGVSQNPRHKITKRGQNVTFRCDPISEHNRLYWYRQTLGQGPEFLTYFQNEAQLEKSRLLSDRFSAERPKGSFSTLEIQRTEQGDSAMYLCASSRSVGGTTNEKLFFGSGTQLSVL.

The chain joins TRBV9 to TRBJ2-3, with TRBD1 matching 7 bases. Per the germline V gene, CDR1 is SGDLS and CDR2 is YYNGEE. The length of the CDR3 is 17 residues. The V and J ends lost 0 bases and 0 bases, in that order; junction bases with no gene match: 7. CDR3 in amino acids: CASSVGQGEPSTDTQYF. The CDR3 nucleotides read TGTGCCAGCAGCGTAGGTCAGGGGGAACCTAGCACAGATACGCAGTATTTT.

The V gene is TRBV25-1, the J gene TRBJ2-5; 7 nucleotides match TRBD2. The germline V gene encodes CDR1 MGHDK and CDR2 SYGVNS. With 2 bases clipped from V and 5 bases from J, the junction kept 14 bases outside the gene matches. The CDR3 totals 17 residues. DNA for the CDR3: TGTGCCAGCAGTGAACGCTTAACCGTGGGGGGGAGGGAGACCCAGTACTTC. Protein sequence: CASSERLTVGGRETQYF.

This chain joins TRBV9 and TRBJ2-7, with 8 nucleotides matching TRBD1. Unmatched junction bases numbered 4, after V lost 2 bases and J lost 6 bases. CDR3 length equals 13 residues. Looked up from germline, CDR1 is SGDLS and CDR2 is YYNGEE. CDR3 sequence: CASSVDRDCEQYV. CDR3 sequence (DNA): TGTGCCAGCAGCGTGGACAGGGACTGCGAGCAGTACGTC.

This clone has just a few counts. This chain links TRBV6-6 with TRBJ1-5; no firm D call. Trimming cost V 8 bases and J 6 bases, with 14 bases left between them. The CDR3 extends over 13 amino acids. Germline V lookup: CDR1 MNHNY, CDR2 SVGAGI (reference sequence). The DNA for the CDR3 is TGTGCCAGCGCGAGAGAGGGAAGTCAGCCCCAGCATTTT. Amino acids: CASAREGSQPQHF.

This rearrangement joins TRBV28 to TRBJ2-1; the D is unclear. V was shortened by 6 bases and J by 8 bases, with 11 bases between the two germline ends. Germline V gene data show CDR1 as MDHEN and CDR2 as SYDVKM. The CDR3 length is 12 residues. The CDR3, as DNA: TGTGCCAGCAGCCAAAGACGGGATGAGCAGTTCTTC. As protein: CASSQRRDEQFF.

This clone was recorded once. The rearrangement joins TRBV5-4 to TRBJ2-1; 7 bases line up with TRBD1. V trimming: 6 bases; J trimming: 2 bases; junction bases outside the gene matches: 5. The CDR3 runs to 14 residues. Germline V CDR1 and CDR2: SGHNT, YYREEE (reference sequence). CDR3 sequence reads: CASIRQGPYNEQFF. The CDR3 DNA is TGTGCCAGCATACGACAGGGCCCCTACAATGAGCAGTTCTTC.

This clone was picked up one time. The V gene is TRBV10-3, the J gene TRBJ1-1; D is unresolved. CDR1 is ENHRY and CDR2 is SYGVKD in the germline V gene. V lost 5 bases and J lost 5, with 6 bases in between. There are 11 residues in the CDR3. The CDR3 loop reads CAISTGTEAFF. The CDR3 DNA follows: TGTGCCATCAGTACCGGGACTGAAGCTTTCTTT.

In its sample, this clone was seen a few times. The chain recombines TRBV6-6 with TRBJ1-3, with 7 bases lining up with TRBD1. The germline V gene encodes CDR1 MNHNY and CDR2 SVGAGI (reference sequence). V lost 7 bases, J lost 0 bases, and 6 bases stayed unmatched. The CDR3 runs 15 residues. The CDR3 here is CASTSSGGSGNTIYF. Written as DNA, the CDR3 is TGTGCCAGCACTTCGTCAGGGGGCTCTGGAAACACCATATATTTT.

The chain uses TRBV10-2 and TRBJ2-3; D is unresolved. The CDR3 runs 14 residues. The V end lost 3 bases, the J end lost 2 bases, and 9 bases lay between the germline ends. CDR1 and CDR2 from the germline V gene are WSHSY and SAAADI. CDR3 region: CASSDIPFTDTQYF. CDR3 DNA: TGCGCCAGCAGTGATATCCCTTTCACAGATACGCAGTATTTT.

This clone was counted between two and nine times. CDR3 sequence (DNA): TGTGCCAGCGGGACTAGCGGCTACGAGCAGTACGTC. Translated, it gives CASGTSGYEQYV. The rearrangement links TRBV6-5 to TRBJ2-7, with TRBD2 matching over 11 bases. This CDR3 is built from 12 residues. CDR1 and CDR2 from the germline V gene are MNHEY and SVGAGI. The ends lost 8 bases at V and 3 bases at J; junction bases unmatched: 0.

V is TRBV2 and J is TRBJ1-5; D ambiguous. CDR3 size: 15 residues. The V gene's germline CDR1 is SNHLY and CDR2 FYNNEI. V lost 2 bases, J lost 0 bases, and 8 bases lay in between. Here the CDR3 reads CASSETRSSNQPQHF. Written as DNA, the CDR3 is TGTGCCAGCAGTGAAACTAGGTCTAGCAATCAGCCCCAGCATTTT.

The rearrangement links TRBV23-1 to TRBJ1-3; a weak D match, TRBD1 (5 bases). TRBV23-1 is annotated as an ORF whose role is uncertain. Trimming removed 0 bases from V and 0 bases from J, with 27 bases in between. CDR3 size: 22 residues. This CDR3 reads CASSQSSAREPLFDHSGNTIYF. The CDR3 DNA reads TGCGCCAGCAGTCAATCCAGTGCCAGGGAACCTTTATTCGACCACTCTGGAAACACCATATATTTT.

V and J are TRBV5-1 and TRBJ2-5; perhaps TRBD2 as D (7 bases). Trimming removed 0 bases from V and 4 bases from J, with 10 bases in between. This CDR3 spans 14 amino acids. Germline CDR1 is SGHRS and CDR2 is YFSETQ. The CDR3 protein is CASSLGRGAETQYF. CDR3 coding DNA: TGCGCCAGCAGCTTGGGACGGGGGGCAGAGACCCAGTACTTC.

This chain uses TRBV30 with TRBJ2-3; TRBD1 agrees at 9 bases. V lost 5 bases to trimming and J lost 6 bases; unmatched junction nucleotides: 6. Germline CDR1 GTSNPN, CDR2 SVGIG (reference sequence). The CDR3 covers 13 residues. The CDR3: CAWQTGGGDTQYF. The CDR3 DNA reads as TGTGCCTGGCAGACAGGGGGTGGGGATACGCAGTATTTT.